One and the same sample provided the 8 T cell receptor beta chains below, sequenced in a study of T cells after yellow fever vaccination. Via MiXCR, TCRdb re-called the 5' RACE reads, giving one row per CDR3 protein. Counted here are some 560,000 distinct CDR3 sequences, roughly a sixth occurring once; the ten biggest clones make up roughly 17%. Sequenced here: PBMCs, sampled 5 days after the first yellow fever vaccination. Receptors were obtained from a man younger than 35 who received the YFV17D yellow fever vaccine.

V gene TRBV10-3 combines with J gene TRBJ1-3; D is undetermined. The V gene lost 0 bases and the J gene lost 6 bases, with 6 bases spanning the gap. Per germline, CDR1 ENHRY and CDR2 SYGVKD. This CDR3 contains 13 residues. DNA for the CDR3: TGTGCCATCAGTGAGTCGATCCTAAACACCATATATTTT. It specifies CAISESILNTIYF.

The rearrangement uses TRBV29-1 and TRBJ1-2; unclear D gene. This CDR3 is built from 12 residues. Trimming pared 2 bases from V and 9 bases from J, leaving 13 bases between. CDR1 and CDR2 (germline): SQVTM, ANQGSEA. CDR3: CSVEQAPLSYTF. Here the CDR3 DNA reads TGCAGCGTTGAACAGGCCCCTTTAAGCTACACCTTC.

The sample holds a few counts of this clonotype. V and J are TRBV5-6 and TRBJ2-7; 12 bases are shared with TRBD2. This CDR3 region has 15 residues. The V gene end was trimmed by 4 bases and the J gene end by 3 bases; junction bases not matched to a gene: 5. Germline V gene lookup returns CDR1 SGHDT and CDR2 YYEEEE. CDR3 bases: TGTGCCAGCAGCCTCGGACTAGCGGGGCTCTACGAGCAGTACTTC. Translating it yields CASSLGLAGLYEQYF.

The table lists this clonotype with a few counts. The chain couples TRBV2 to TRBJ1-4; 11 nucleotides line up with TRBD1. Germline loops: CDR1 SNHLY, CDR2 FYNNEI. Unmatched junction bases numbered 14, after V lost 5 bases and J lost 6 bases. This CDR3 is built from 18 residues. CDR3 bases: TGTGCCAGCAGTCAGGACAGGGGGCGAAGATTTCGTGATGAAAAACTGTTTTTT. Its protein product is CASSQDRGRRFRDEKLFF. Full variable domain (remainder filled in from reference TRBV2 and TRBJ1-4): EPEVTQTPSHQVTQMGQEVILRCVPISNHLYFYWYRQILGQKVEFLVSFYNNEISEKSEIFDDQFSVERPDGSNFTLKIRSTKLEDSAMYFCASSQDRGRRFRDEKLFFGSGTQLSVL.

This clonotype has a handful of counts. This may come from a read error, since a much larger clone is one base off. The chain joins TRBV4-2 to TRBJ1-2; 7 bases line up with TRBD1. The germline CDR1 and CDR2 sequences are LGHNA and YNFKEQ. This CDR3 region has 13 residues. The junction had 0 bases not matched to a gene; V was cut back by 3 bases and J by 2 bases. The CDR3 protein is CASSHRGNYGYTF. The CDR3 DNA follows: TGTGCCAGCAGCCACAGGGGGAACTATGGCTACACCTTC.

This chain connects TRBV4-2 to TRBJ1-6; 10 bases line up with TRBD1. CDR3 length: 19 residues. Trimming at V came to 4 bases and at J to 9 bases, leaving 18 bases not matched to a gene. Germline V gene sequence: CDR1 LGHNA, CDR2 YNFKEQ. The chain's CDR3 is CASSLNLVPDRGDGSPLHF. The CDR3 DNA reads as TGTGCCAGCAGCCTCAATTTAGTACCGGACAGGGGGGATGGTTCACCCCTCCACTTT.

The CDR3 reads CATRIGNTGELFF. The CDR3 nucleotides are TGTGCTACTAGAATCGGGAACACCGGGGAGCTGTTTTTT. The V and J genes are TRBV19 and TRBJ2-2; D is possibly TRBD2 (5 bases). The length of the CDR3 is 13 residues. Looked up from germline, CDR1 is LNHDA and CDR2 is SQIVND (reference sequence).

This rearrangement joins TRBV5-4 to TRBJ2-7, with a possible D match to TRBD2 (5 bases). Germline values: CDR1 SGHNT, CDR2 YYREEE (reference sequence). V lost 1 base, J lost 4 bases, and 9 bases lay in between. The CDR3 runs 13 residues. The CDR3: CASSLIGVYEQYF. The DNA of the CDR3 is TGTGCCAGCAGCTTGATCGGGGTGTACGAGCAGTACTTC. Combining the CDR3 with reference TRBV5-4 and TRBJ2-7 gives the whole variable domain ETGVTQSPTHLIKTRGQQVTLRCSSQSGHNTVSWYQQALGQGPQFIFQYYREEENGRGNFPPRFSGLQFPNYSSELNVNALELDDSALYLCASSLIGVYEQYFGPGTRLTVT.